This passage covers 9 T cell receptor beta chains from one sample sequenced in a study of T cells in Graves' hyperthyroidism and ophthalmopathy. Amplified TCR beta CDR3 regions derived from RNA transcripts. With the HTBI primer set, the TCR CDR3 went through a first round of RT-PCR. TCRdb called the multiplex PCR reads again in MiXCR, with one record for every CDR3 protein. The sample gives roughly 700,000 distinct CDR3 sequences, over 35% of which show up once; about a third is in the top ten. Sequenced material: blood. Source of these receptors: a woman aged 40 to 55 with Graves' hyperthyroidism.

The sample holds many counts of this clonotype. The chain has TRBV7-9 and TRBJ1-2; D call uncertain. The V gene's germline CDR1 is SEHNR and CDR2 FQNEAQ (reference sequence). V shed 6 bases and J shed 2 bases, with 10 bases lying between them. The length of the CDR3 is 13 residues. CDR3: CASSTLGNYGYTF. In DNA form, the CDR3 reads TGTGCCAGCAGTACCTTGGGGAACTATGGCTACACCTTC.

This clonotype was recorded a few times. This likely comes from a read error, as the CDR3 has no conserved phenylalanine or tryptophan at its end. The chain combines TRBV6-2 or TRBV6-3 with TRBJ1-5; possibly TRBD1 for D (5 bases). The CDR3 contains 14 residues. Trimming cost V 6 bases and J 7 bases, with 16 bases left between them. Germline-derived CDR1 and CDR2 are MNHEY and SVGEGT. CDR3 amino acids: CASRWSGGWQPQHL. Here the CDR3 DNA reads TGTGCCAGCAGATGGAGTGGGGGTTGGCAGCCCCAGCATCTT.

The chain has TRBV10-3 and TRBJ2-2; tentatively, D is TRBD1 (5 bases). The V end lost 10 bases, the J end lost 4 bases, and 19 bases lay between the germline ends. Germline assignment: CDR1 ENHRY and CDR2 SYGVKD. The CDR3 extends over 15 amino acids. The CDR3 DNA reads TGTGCCAGCGCTGGGGCAGGACGCGTCACCGGGGAGCTGTTTTTT. This encodes CASAGAGRVTGELFF.

The V gene is TRBV6-5, the J gene TRBJ2-5; 8 bases are shared with TRBD2. Germline CDR1 MNHEY, CDR2 SVGAGI. The trim removed 0 bases at V and 6 bases at J, leaving 9 bases unmatched. CDR3 size: 16 residues. The CDR3 DNA is TGTGCCAGCAGTTACTCAGCGGGAGACCCCGGGAAGACCCAGTACTTC. Protein: CASSYSAGDPGKTQYF.

This clonotype has just one count. V usage is TRBV29-1 and J usage is TRBJ2-7, with TRBD1 matching over 9 bases. Looked up from germline, CDR1 is SQVTM and CDR2 is ANQGSEA. V trimming: 5 bases; J trimming: 3 bases; junction bases outside the gene matches: 5. This CDR3 is 13 amino acids long. CDR3: CSVRGQGNYEQYF. The CDR3 DNA is TGCAGCGTTAGGGGACAGGGAAACTACGAGCAGTACTTC.

This sequence joins TRBV7-8 and TRBJ1-1; D is perhaps TRBD1 (6 bases). Trimming left V 1 base short and J 1 base short, with 10 bases between. Germline V lookup: CDR1 SGHVS, CDR2 FQNEAQ. The CDR3 runs 15 residues. The DNA of the CDR3 is TGTGCCAGCAGCTTAGTGGGGGCCTGGAACACTGAAGCTTTCTTT. It codes for CASSLVGAWNTEAFF. The full variable domain, with the rest looked up from reference TRBV7-8 and TRBJ1-1, is GAGVSQSPRYKVAKRGQDVALRCDPISGHVSLFWYQQALGQGPEFLTYFQNEAQLDKSGLPSDRFFAERPEGSVSTLKIQRTQQEDSAVYLCASSLVGAWNTEAFFGQGTRLTVV.

Ten or more counts support this clonotype. This chain links TRBV10-3 with TRBJ2-5; D might be TRBD2 (7 bases). This CDR3 is built from 13 residues. Trimming took off 3 bases at V and 3 bases at J, with 8 bases between the two ends. Germline values: CDR1 ENHRY, CDR2 SYGVKD. This CDR3 is CAISEGGEETQYF. For the CDR3, the DNA is TGTGCCATCAGTGAAGGGGGGGAAGAGACCCAGTACTTC.

This chain uses TRBV7-2 with TRBJ2-2; D ambiguous. The CDR3 consists of 13 residues. Looked up from germline, CDR1 is SGHTA and CDR2 is FQGNSA. Trimming pared 5 bases from V and 4 bases from J, leaving 8 bases between. CDR3 protein: CASSIDGTGELFF. The CDR3 nucleotides read TGTGCCAGCAGCATCGACGGCACCGGGGAGCTGTTTTTT.

The rearrangement joins TRBV20-1 to TRBJ2-3, with D hard to call. CDR1 is DFQATT and CDR2 is SNEGSKA in the germline V gene (reference sequence). V lost 3 bases, J lost 2 bases, and 9 bases lay in between. This CDR3 is 13 amino acids long. This CDR3 reads CSASSPPTDTQYF. The CDR3 nucleotides read TGCAGTGCTAGTTCCCCCCCCACAGATACGCAGTATTTT.